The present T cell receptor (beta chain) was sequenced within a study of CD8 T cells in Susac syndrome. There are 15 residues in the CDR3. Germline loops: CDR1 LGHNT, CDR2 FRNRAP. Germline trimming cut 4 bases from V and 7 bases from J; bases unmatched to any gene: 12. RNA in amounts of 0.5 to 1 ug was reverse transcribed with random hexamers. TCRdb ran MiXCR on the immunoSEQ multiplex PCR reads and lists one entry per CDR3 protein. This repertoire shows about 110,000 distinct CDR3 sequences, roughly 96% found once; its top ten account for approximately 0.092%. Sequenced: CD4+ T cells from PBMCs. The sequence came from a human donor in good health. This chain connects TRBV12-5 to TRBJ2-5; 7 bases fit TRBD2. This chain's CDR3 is CASGSSGASGGTQYF. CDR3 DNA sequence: TGTGCTAGTGGTTCCTCCGGGGCCTCGGGGGGGACCCAGTACTTC.